This T cell receptor beta chain was retrieved from a study of Ad26.COV2.S vaccination and SARS-CoV-2 variants. Sequencing used immunoSEQ multiplex PCR; TCRdb keeps in-frame clones, though not all of them. The table shows 350,000 to 450,000 clones, with more than 75% occurring only once. Germline V gives CDR1 SGDLS, CDR2 YYNGEE. V lost 4 bases and J lost 6, with 17 bases in between. The CDR3 runs to 14 residues. Treatment: roughly 20 received Ad26.COV2.S at low or high dose, single or two shots; roughly five received placebo; per-sample allocation not given. Day 63 after the first vaccine or placebo injection was the time point for sampling.

The sequencing here drew on peripheral blood, taken in a trial of Ad26.COV2.S vaccine versus placebo. This clonotype was obtained from a person aged 18-65 years who received the Ad26.COV2.S COVID-19 vaccine or a placebo. The chain is built from TRBV9 and TRBJ2-7; D is uncertain. The CDR3, as DNA: TGTGCCAGCAGCCCACAGCCAAGGAGTGGCGAGCAGTACTTC. Encoded protein: CASSPQPRSGEQYF.